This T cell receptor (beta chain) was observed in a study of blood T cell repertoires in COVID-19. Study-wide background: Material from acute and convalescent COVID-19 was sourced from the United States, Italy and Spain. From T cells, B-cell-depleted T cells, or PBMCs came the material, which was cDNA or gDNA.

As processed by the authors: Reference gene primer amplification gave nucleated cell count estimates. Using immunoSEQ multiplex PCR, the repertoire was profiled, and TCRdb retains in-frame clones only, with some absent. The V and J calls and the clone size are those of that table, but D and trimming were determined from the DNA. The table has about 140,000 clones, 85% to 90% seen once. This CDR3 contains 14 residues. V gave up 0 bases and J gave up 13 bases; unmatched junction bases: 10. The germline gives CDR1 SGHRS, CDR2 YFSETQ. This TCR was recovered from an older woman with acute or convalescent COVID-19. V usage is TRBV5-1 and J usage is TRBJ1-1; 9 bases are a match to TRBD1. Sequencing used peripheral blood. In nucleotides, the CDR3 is TGCGCCAGCAGCTTGGCGGGGGGACAGGGTTTTGTTTTCTTT. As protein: CASSLAGGQGFVFF.